This TCR beta chain was captured in a study of blood T cell repertoires in COVID-19 (dated by TCRdb to 2018 to 2020). In the study overall: The collaborator samples originated in the United States, Italy and Spain and spanned the acute and convalescent phases of COVID-19. The prospective study material was composed of cDNA or gDNA derived from T cells, B-cell-depleted T cells, or PBMCs. Deeply sampled blood TCRbeta repertoires from subjects exposed to, actively infected with, or recovered from COVID-19 were included in the dataset. The repertoires were released in a freely available public database meant as a resource for research on the immune response to SARS-CoV-2. Samples were obtained from the ongoing ImmuneRACE study (first 160 participants) and from roughly 1,300 subjects provided by 6 global collaborators. Nearly every sample came with metadata listing a de-identified subject ID, COVID-19 status, age in years and sex. Where available, HLA class I and class II types were obtained from metadata supplied by the sample provider rather than from assay-based typing.

Study-wide conclusions, independent of this receptor: How much clinical and demographic metadata was included differed by source and by participant, and the metadata was provided uncurated.

Reading the germline V gene (reference sequence) gives CDR1 MNHEY and CDR2 SMNVEV. The CDR3 sequence holds 13 residues, the cysteine and phenylalanine included. The read is trimmed to its CDR3 DNA, 39 bases read in frame from base 1. The V and J ends are trimmed by 4 bases and 6 bases, leaving 12 bases between them. Points on this clone: Its recognized antigen is unknown. No much larger clone is present one base from it, and per-base qualities are unavailable.

Participants in the prospective study were aged roughly 18 to 100 years, lived in 24 United States geographic areas, and enrolled through a virtual design. To assign participants to cohorts, the prospective study relied on clinical history that participants themselves reported in a screening survey and a study questionnaire. Recovered participants in ImmuneRACE Cohort 3 were defined as having two consecutive negative NP/OP PCR tests, clearance from a healthcare professional, or resolution of symptoms. Each participant in the prospective study had whole blood, serum and a nasopharyngeal or oropharyngeal swab collected by mobile phlebotomists. Participants in the prospective study had the option to provide additional blood draws and questionnaires over a roughly 2-month period. Blood samples from the prospective study were shipped frozen or at room temperature prior to DNA extraction. TCRbeta CDR3 regions were amplified from genomic DNA by means of the immunoSEQ Assay, a bias-controlled multiplex PCR. The authors' pipeline ran thus. The number of nucleated cells in each sample was estimated from the amplification of reference gene primers within the assay. To quantify the absolute abundance of each unique TCRbeta CDR3 rearrangement, sequence reads were collapsed and filtered. Productive Simpson clonality was computed per sample as the square root of Simpson's diversity index over productive rearrangements. Not all clones reach the TCRdb copy of this immuneACCESS table, which keeps in-frame sequences only. Checked studies attribute under half of the gap to unresolved V genes and leave the rest unexplained. The V and J calls and clone size were taken over from that table, and D and trimming were inferred from the DNA. Recorded for this sample are more than 300,000 clones; about 90% of them occurred a single time. The ten biggest clones cover about 9.4% of the sample.

The receptor was derived from a woman in her twenties or thirties who had recovered from COVID-19. Material for sequencing was PBMCs or T cells enriched from blood (not recorded which). The chain employs TRBV27 and TRBJ1-1, with the identity of the D gene unclear. The nucleotide sequence is given as TGTGCCAGCAGTTCCGGGGTAGGTCCTGAAGCTTTCTTT. Translated, it gives CASSSGVGPEAFF.